Listed below are T cell receptor beta chains from one sample, sequenced in a study of preoperative IRX-2 immunotherapy in early breast cancer. Repertoires were generated with immunoSEQ multiplex PCR, while TCRdb's copy carries only in-frame clones and drops some. The table lists 35,000 to 45,000 clones, around three quarters of them singletons. Sample: tumor tissue, taken after IRX-2 immunotherapy. The receptors stem from a human donor with breast cancer. Both conserved end residues are part of each CDR3. Fields, in order: clone size, D gene, V gene, J gene, CDR3 DNA, CDR3 protein. A D gene is named only where the DNA matches it firmly. Size is omitted from some rows. Given values are once, few, many or a class for expanded clones.

>-|TRBD1|TRBV6-8|TRBJ1-2
TGTGCCATCAATATAGGGGGCGATGGCTACACCTTC
CAINIGGDGYTF
>once|TRBD2|TRBV10-1|TRBJ2-3
TGCGCCAGCTCGGGAGGGTACGATACGCAGTATTTT
CASSGGYDTQYF
>-|-|TRBV19|TRBJ1-5
TGTGCCGCCAGGGACGGGGTGGGTCAGCCCCAGCATTTT
CAARDGVGQPQHF
>-|-|TRBV9|TRBJ1-1
TGTGCCAGCAAACAGGGTTACACTGAAGCTTTCTTT
CASKQGYTEAFF
>-|-|TRBV12-2|TRBJ1-1
TGTGCCACGTCGGGGCAGGGGACACTGAACACTGAAGCTTTCTTT
CATSGQGTLNTEAFF
>-|-|TRBV5-1|TRBJ2-2
TGCGCCAGCAGGCCTGGGGGCGTCGGGGCCGGGGAGCTGTTTTTT
CASRPGGVGAGELFF
>once|-|TRBV7-4|TRBJ2-5
TGTGCCAGCAGCCCATTAGGTGGCGCCGAGACCCAGTACTTC
CASSPLGGAETQYF
>-|-|TRBV28|TRBJ1-2
TGTGCCAGCAGTTTATGGCAGACAACTATGTGGACCTTC
CASSLWQTTMWTF
>-|-|TRBV6-8|TRBJ2-3
TGTGCCAGCAGTGTTGGCGGGAAGGCCACAGATACGCAGTATTTT
CASSVGGKATDTQYF
>-|-|TRBV30|TRBJ1-5
TGTGCCTGGATAGTGGGACAGCCCCAGCATTTT
CAWIVGQPQHF
>-|TRBD2|TRBV11-3|TRBJ2-3
TGTGCCAGCAGCTTGGGCGGGGGGCCTGGAGATACGCAGTATTTT
CASSLGGGPGDTQYF
>few|TRBD1|TRBV5-1|TRBJ2-3
TGCGCCAGCAGCCCGGGACAGGGAGGAGATACGCAGTATTTT
CASSPGQGGDTQYF
>few|TRBD2|TRBV11-3|TRBJ2-2
TGTGCCAGCAGCTTGCGGCTAGCGGGGAACACCGGGGAGCTGTTTTTT
CASSLRLAGNTGELFF
>-|-|TRBV19|TRBJ1-5
TGTGCCAGTAGCCCGGTCCGGACAGTAACATATAGCAATCAGCCCCAGCATTTT
CASSPVRTVTYSNQPQHF
>-|TRBD1|TRBV6-8|TRBJ1-2
TGTGCCATCGCAGGGGGCAACGGGGCTAACTATGGCTACACCTTC
CAIAGGNGANYGYTF
>-|TRBD2|TRBV6-4|TRBJ2-7
TGTGCCAGCAGTTACAGTACTAGCGCATCCTACGAGCAGTACTTC
CASSYSTSASYEQYF
>-|-|TRBV6-8|TRBJ1-5
TGTGCCAGCCGAAGACGATACGATTATACTCCCGCGGAGCCCCAGCATTTT
CASRRRYDYTPAEPQHF
>few|-|TRBV6-8|TRBJ1-2
TGTGCCAGCAGTTACGGGAGGGTCGGAGATGGCTACACCTTC
CASSYGRVGDGYTF
>-|-|TRBV1|TRBJ2-7
TGCGCCAGCAGCCTTAGCGGGGGGACACGCTACGAGCAGTACTTC
CASSLSGGTRYEQYF
>once|-|TRBV18|TRBJ1-3
TGTGCCAGCTCACCTAACAGCCTTGGAAACACCATATATTTT
CASSPNSLGNTIYF
>-|-|TRBV6-8|TRBJ2-7
TGTGCCAGCAACCGGGAGACGGGGGTAGGATACGAGCAGTACTTC
CASNRETGVGYEQYF
>-|-|TRBV19|TRBJ2-3
TGTGCCAGTAGTACCAGGGAGGAGCAGTATTTT
CASSTREEQYF
>-|-|TRBV27|TRBJ1-2
TGTGCCAGCAGTTTGCGTGGGGGAGCGCGCTATGGCTACACCTTC
CASSLRGGARYGYTF
>-|-|TRBV29-1|TRBJ2-7
TGCAGCGTTGTGAAGGGGACCTACGAGCAGTACTTC
CSVVKGTYEQYF
>once|-|TRBV29-1|TRBJ2-3
TGCAGCGTTGTCCAGCCGCTGAGGGCAGATACGCAGTATTTT
CSVVQPLRADTQYF
>-|-|TRBV29-1|TRBJ1-4
TGCAGCGTCCCCGGTGGGGGGACTAATGAAAAACTGTTTTTT
CSVPGGGTNEKLFF
>few|TRBD1|TRBV6-8|TRBJ1-3
TGTGCCAGCAGACTCCGGGACAGGGCGGCTGGAAACACCATATATTTT
CASRLRDRAAGNTIYF
>-|TRBD2|TRBV18|TRBJ2-7
TGTGCCAGCTCACCGTCAGTCGCCGGGACTAGCGCAACCTACGAGCAGTACTTC
CASSPSVAGTSATYEQYF
>-|TRBD1|TRBV7-6|TRBJ2-2
TGTGCCAGCAGCTTGAACAGGGGTGTGAACACCGGGGAGCTGTTTTTT
CASSLNRGVNTGELFF
>-|-|TRBV2|TRBJ1-4
TGTGCCAGCAGTGAAGCCGTAGGGGGTGAAAAACTGTTTTTT
CASSEAVGGEKLFF
>-|TRBD1|TRBV5-1|TRBJ1-3
TGCGCCAGCAGGGCGAGAGGGGGCATGGACACCATATATTTT
CASRARGGMDTIYF
>-|-|TRBV5-1|TRBJ2-2
TGCGCCAGCAGCTTGGGCCTAGCTAACACCGGGGAGCTGTTTTTT
CASSLGLANTGELFF
>few|-|TRBV6-8|TRBJ2-7
TGTGCCAGCAGTCTGTTAAGCTTCAACGAGCAGTACTTC
CASSLLSFNEQYF
>-|-|TRBV5-1|TRBJ1-1
TGCGCCAGCAGCATCCCGGGCGGGAACACTGAAGCTTTCTTT
CASSIPGGNTEAFF
>-|TRBD1|TRBV6-8|TRBJ2-7
TGTGCCACCGCGGCCACAGGGGGCCCCTACGAGCAGTACTTC
CATAATGGPYEQYF
>-|TRBD1|TRBV12-5|TRBJ2-3
TGTGCTAGTGGCAGGGACAGGTTAACAGATACGCAGTATTTT
CASGRDRLTDTQYF
>-|-|TRBV14|TRBJ2-1
TGTGCCAGCAGCCAAGCCCACTGGAATGAGCAGTTCTTC
CASSQAHWNEQFF
>-|TRBD2|TRBV29-1|TRBJ2-7
TGCAGCGTTGCGGAATGGGGGAGGGCATCCTACGAGCAGTACTTC
CSVAEWGRASYEQYF
>-|-|TRBV11-3|TRBJ1-5
TGTGCCAGCAGCTTAGGTATGACAGAAAATCAGCCCCAGCATTTT
CASSLGMTENQPQHF
>-|TRBD1|TRBV19|TRBJ2-7
TGTGCCCCAGGGACAGGGCCCTACGAGCAGTACTTC
CAPGTGPYEQYF
>-|-|TRBV18|TRBJ2-3
TGTGCCAGCTCACCAGTCAGGGACCCCTTGGGGACAGATACGCAGTATTTT
CASSPVRDPLGTDTQYF
>once|-|TRBV19|TRBJ2-6
TGTGCCAGTAGTATAGTTAACAACGTCCTGACTTTC
CASSIVNNVLTF
>-|-|TRBV14|TRBJ2-3
TGTGCCAGCAGCCAAGAAGCAGGGACGATGACAGATACGCAGTATTTT
CASSQEAGTMTDTQYF
>-|TRBD1|TRBV6-8|TRBJ1-1
TGTGCCAGCAGCCGGGACAGCTTGAACACTGAAGCTTTCTTT
CASSRDSLNTEAFF
>-|TRBD2|TRBV7-1|TRBJ2-7
TGTGCCAGCAGCTTGGGAGGACTAGCGGTTTACGAGCAGTACTTC
CASSLGGLAVYEQYF
>-|TRBD2|TRBV11-1|TRBJ2-5
TGTGCCAGCAGCCCACATTGGGGGCGGGGGGGCGTAGAGACCCAGTACTTC
CASSPHWGRGGVETQYF
>-|TRBD2|TRBV7-6|TRBJ2-5
TGTGCCAGCAGCCAAGGGACTAGCGGGAAGTTTCAAGAGACCCAGTACTTC
CASSQGTSGKFQETQYF